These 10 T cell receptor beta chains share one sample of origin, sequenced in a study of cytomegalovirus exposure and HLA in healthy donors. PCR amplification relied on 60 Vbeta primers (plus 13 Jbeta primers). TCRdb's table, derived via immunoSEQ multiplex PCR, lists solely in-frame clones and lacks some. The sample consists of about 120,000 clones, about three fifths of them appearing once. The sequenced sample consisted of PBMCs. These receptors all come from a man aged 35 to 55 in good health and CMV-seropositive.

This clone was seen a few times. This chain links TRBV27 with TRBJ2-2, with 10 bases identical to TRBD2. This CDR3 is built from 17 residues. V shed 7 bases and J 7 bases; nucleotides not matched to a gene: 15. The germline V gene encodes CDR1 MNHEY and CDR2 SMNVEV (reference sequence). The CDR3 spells CASNRGASGRLFGELFF. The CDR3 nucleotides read TGTGCCAGCAACCGCGGGGCTAGCGGGAGACTTTTCGGGGAGCTGTTTTTT.

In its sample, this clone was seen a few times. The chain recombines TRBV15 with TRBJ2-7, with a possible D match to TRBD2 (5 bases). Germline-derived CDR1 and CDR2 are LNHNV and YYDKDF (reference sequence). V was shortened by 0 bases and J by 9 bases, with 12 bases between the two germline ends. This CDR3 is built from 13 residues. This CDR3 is CATSRDGLARQYF. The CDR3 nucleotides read TGTGCCACCAGCAGAGATGGACTGGCTCGGCAGTACTTC.

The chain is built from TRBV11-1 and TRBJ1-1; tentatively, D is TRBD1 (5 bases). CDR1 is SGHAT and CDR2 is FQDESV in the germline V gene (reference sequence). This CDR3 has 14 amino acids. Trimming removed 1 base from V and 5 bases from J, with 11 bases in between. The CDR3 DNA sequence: TGTGCCAGCAGCTTAGGGGGCTCGAGGACTGAAGCTTTCTTT. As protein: CASSLGGSRTEAFF.

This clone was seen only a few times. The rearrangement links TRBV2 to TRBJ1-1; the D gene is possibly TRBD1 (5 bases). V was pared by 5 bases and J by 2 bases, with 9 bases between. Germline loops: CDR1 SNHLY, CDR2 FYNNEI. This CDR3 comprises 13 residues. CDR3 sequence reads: CASSSGFNTEAFF. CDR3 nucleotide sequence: TGTGCCAGCAGTTCAGGGTTCAACACTGAAGCTTTCTTT.

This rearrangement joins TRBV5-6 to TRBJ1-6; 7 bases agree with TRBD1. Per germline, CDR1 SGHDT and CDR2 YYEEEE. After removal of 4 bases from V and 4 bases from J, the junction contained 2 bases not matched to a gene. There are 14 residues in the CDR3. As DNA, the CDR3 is TGTGCCAGCAGCCGGACAGGATATAATTCACCCCTCCACTTT. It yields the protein CASSRTGYNSPLHF.

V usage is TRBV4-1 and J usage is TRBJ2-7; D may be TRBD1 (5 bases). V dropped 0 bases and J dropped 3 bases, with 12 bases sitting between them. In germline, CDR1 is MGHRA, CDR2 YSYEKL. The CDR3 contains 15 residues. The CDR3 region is CASSQDPDILYEQYF. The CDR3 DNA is TGCGCCAGCAGCCAAGATCCGGACATTCTCTACGAGCAGTACTTC.

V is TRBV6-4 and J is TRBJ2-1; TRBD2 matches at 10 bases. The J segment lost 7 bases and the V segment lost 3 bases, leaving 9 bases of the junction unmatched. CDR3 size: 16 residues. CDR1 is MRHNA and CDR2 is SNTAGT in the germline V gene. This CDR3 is CASSDEAGGPRNEQFF. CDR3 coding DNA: TGTGCCAGCAGTGATGAAGCGGGAGGGCCGCGGAATGAGCAGTTCTTC.

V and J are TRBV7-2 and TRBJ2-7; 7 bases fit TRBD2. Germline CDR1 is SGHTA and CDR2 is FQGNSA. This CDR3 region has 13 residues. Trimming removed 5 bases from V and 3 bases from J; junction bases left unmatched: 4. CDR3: CASSTSARYEQYF. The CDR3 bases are TGTGCCAGCAGCACTAGCGCCCGCTACGAGCAGTACTTC.

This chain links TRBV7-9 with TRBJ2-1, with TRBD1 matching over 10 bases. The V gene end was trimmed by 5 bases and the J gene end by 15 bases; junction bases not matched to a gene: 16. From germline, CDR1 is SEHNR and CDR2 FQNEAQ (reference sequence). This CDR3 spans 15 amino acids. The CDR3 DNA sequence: TGTGCCAGCAGCCCCGGGCGGGGACAGGGGCCAGCTCCGTTCTTC. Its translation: CASSPGRGQGPAPFF.

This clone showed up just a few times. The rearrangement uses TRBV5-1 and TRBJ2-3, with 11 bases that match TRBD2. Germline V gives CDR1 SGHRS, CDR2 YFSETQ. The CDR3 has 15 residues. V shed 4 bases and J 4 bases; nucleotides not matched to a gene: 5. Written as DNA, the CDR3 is TGCGCCAGCAGCAACAGACTAGCGGGATCAGATACGCAGTATTTT. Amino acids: CASSNRLAGSDTQYF.